This T cell receptor (beta chain) derives from a study of OX40 agonist ivuxolimab in advanced cancers. Overall study: Aged about 20 to 80 with a mean of approximately 60 years, they were roughly 83% male. General observations from the study: At 0.1 to 3.0 mg/kg, clonal expansion of CD4+ and CD8+ blood T cells had occurred by week 6. Some of the nonresponding patients also showed low levels of normalized T-cell clonal expansion.

V was clipped by 1 base and J by 6 bases, with 13 bases between them. The CDR3 is 15 residues long. Germline V gene sequence: CDR1 SGHRS, CDR2 YFSETQ. Measured with immunoSEQ multiplex PCR; TCRdb has only the in-frame clones, and not every one. This sample has 8,500 to 11,000 clones, with more than 60% found just once. People who had autoimmune disease history or systemic immunosuppression were excluded. This clone was counted once. What it recognizes is unknown. The chain carries TRBV5-1 and TRBJ2-2; no definite D call. The sequence derives from an adult with an advanced solid tumor such as melanoma, head and neck, liver or kidney cancer. Sequences were derived from CD4+ or CD8+ T cells sorted from blood, sampled in a trial of the OX40 agonist ivuxolimab. This CDR3 is CASSLRGPGAGELFF. CDR3 nucleotide sequence: TGCGCCAGCAGCTTGAGAGGTCCCGGCGCCGGGGAGCTGTTTTTT.